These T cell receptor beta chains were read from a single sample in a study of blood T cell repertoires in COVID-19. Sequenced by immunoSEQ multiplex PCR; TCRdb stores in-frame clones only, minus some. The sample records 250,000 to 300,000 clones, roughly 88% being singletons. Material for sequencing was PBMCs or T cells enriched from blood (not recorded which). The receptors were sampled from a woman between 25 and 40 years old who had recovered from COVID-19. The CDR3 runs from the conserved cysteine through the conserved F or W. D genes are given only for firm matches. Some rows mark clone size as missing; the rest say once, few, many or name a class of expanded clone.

CASSLTGGLNTEAFF,TGTGCCAGCAGCCTGACTGGGGGCTTGAACACTGAAGCTTTCTTT,TRBJ1-1,.,TRBV7-9,.
CASSEGLAGSTYEQYF,TGCGCCAGCAGTGAGGGACTAGCGGGATCAACCTACGAGCAGTACTTC,TRBJ2-7,.,TRBV10-2,TRBD2
CASSLTLQGSPLHF,TGTGCCAGCAGCTTAACTTTGCAGGGTTCACCCCTCCACTTT,TRBJ1-6,.,TRBV7-3,.
CASSPWDNSGYTF,TGTGCCAGCAGCCCCTGGGACAATTCTGGCTACACCTTC,TRBJ1-2,.,TRBV3-1/TRBV3-2,.
CASSLGAKTNYGYTF,TGCGCCAGCAGCTTAGGGGCCAAGACTAACTATGGCTACACCTTC,TRBJ1-2,.,TRBV5-1,.
CASSVAGSGANVLTF,TGTGCCAGCAGCGTAGCGGGCTCTGGGGCCAACGTCCTGACTTTC,TRBJ2-6,.,TRBV9,.
CASSRLTGSQYF,TGTGCCAGTAGTAGACTCACAGGGTCGCAGTACTTC,TRBJ2-7,.,TRBV19,.
CASSLGLAGAGNEQFF,TGTGCCAGCAGCCTGGGACTAGCGGGGGCTGGTAATGAGCAGTTCTTC,TRBJ2-1,.,TRBV3-1/TRBV3-2,TRBD2
CASSFYLVNEQFF,TGTGCCAGCAGCTTTTATCTCGTCAATGAGCAGTTCTTC,TRBJ2-1,.,TRBV5-6,.
CASSQDAHRGSEAFF,TGTGCCAGCAGCCAAGATGCCCACAGGGGGTCTGAAGCTTTCTTT,TRBJ1-1,.,TRBV14,TRBD1
CASSSSGSNTEAFF,TGTGCCAGCAGCTCCTCCGGGTCGAACACTGAAGCTTTCTTT,TRBJ1-1,.,TRBV7-3,.
CASSTRGAREQYF,TGTGCCAGCAGTACTCGCGGGGCTCGGGAGCAGTACTTC,TRBJ2-7,.,TRBV27,.
CASSQVSGGYNEQFF,TGTGCCAGCAGCCAAGTTAGCGGGGGCTACAATGAGCAGTTCTTC,TRBJ2-1,.,TRBV3-1/TRBV3-2,TRBD2
CASSERPGTEAFF,TGTGCCAGCAGCGAGCGGCCTGGCACTGAAGCTTTCTTT,TRBJ1-1,.,TRBV5-4,.
CASSSRGTGGLYF,TGTGCCAGCAGCTCCAGGGGGACAGGGGGCTTGTACTTC,TRBJ2-4,.,TRBV7-9,TRBD1
CSANDRLSYEQYF,TGCAGTGCTAATGACAGGCTCTCCTACGAGCAGTACTTC,TRBJ2-7,.,TRBV20-1,.
CASGFSLTGQNEKLFF,TGTGCCAGCGGATTCAGCTTGACAGGTCAGAATGAAAAACTGTTTTTT,TRBJ1-4,.,TRBV25-1,.
CASTTPYNSPLHF,TGTGCCAGCACGACACCCTATAATTCACCCCTCCACTTT,TRBJ1-6,.,TRBV28,.
CASSLYTTEDYEQYF,TGTGCCAGCAGCTTATACACCACGGAGGACTACGAGCAGTACTTC,TRBJ2-7,.,TRBV5-6,.
CASSREPGTHRRADTQYF,TGTGCCAGCAGCAGAGAACCCGGGACCCACAGGAGGGCAGATACGCAGTATTTT,TRBJ2-3,.,TRBV5-4,.
CASSLGDRGYGYTF,TGTGCCAGCAGCTTAGGGGACAGAGGCTATGGCTACACCTTC,TRBJ1-2,.,TRBV7-8,TRBD1
CASSLDPGWNTEAFF,TGCGCCAGCAGCTTGGATCCGGGATGGAACACTGAAGCTTTCTTT,TRBJ1-1,.,TRBV5-1,.
CASSLVWGQGASYEQYF,TGTGCCAGCAGCTTAGTATGGGGACAGGGGGCCTCCTACGAGCAGTACTTC,TRBJ2-7,.,TRBV11-2,TRBD1
CASSQDPYTEAFF,TGCGCCAGCAGCCAAGATCCGTACACTGAAGCTTTCTTT,TRBJ1-1,.,TRBV4-3,.
CASSFSTGLSPQPQHF,TGTGCCAGCAGCTTTTCGACAGGGCTGTCACCCCAGCCCCAGCATTTT,TRBJ1-5,.,TRBV7-6,TRBD1
CASSLGGSVYEQYF,TGTGCCAGCAGCTTAGGGGGATCGGTCTACGAGCAGTACTTC,TRBJ2-7,.,TRBV5-6,.
CASTLRVTATDTQYF,TGTGCCAGCACCCTACGAGTGACAGCCACAGATACGCAGTATTTT,TRBJ2-3,.,TRBV28,.
CASFGTVKETQYF,TGTGCCAGCTTTGGGACAGTAAAAGAGACCCAGTACTTC,TRBJ2-5,.,TRBV28,TRBD1
CASSPWTSGPSGANVLTF,TGTGCCAGCTCACCCTGGACTAGCGGACCCTCTGGGGCCAACGTCCTGACTTTC,TRBJ2-6,.,TRBV18,TRBD2
CASSFSRPVETQYF,TGTGCCAGCAGCTTTAGCCGGCCTGTTGAGACCCAGTACTTC,TRBJ2-5,.,TRBV7-9,.
CASSLQGTYQPQHF,TGTGCCAGCAGTTTACAGGGGACATATCAGCCCCAGCATTTT,TRBJ1-5,once,TRBV27,.
CSASQGRGTEAFF,TGCAGTGCTAGTCAAGGAAGGGGGACTGAAGCTTTCTTT,TRBJ1-1,.,TRBV20-1,.
CSVQGTSYEQYF,TGCAGCGTACAGGGGACGTCCTACGAGCAGTACTTC,TRBJ2-7,.,TRBV29-1,TRBD1
CAWSATGTRSQPQHF,TGTGCCTGGAGCGCGACGGGAACTAGGAGTCAGCCCCAGCATTTT,TRBJ1-5,.,TRBV30,.
CASGLSRDPPYEQYF,TGTGCTAGTGGTTTGAGCAGGGATCCTCCCTACGAGCAGTACTTC,TRBJ2-7,.,TRBV12-5,.
CASSYVDSRADTQYF,TGTGCCAGCAGCTACGTAGACTCCCGAGCTGATACGCAGTATTTT,TRBJ2-3,.,TRBV5-4,.
CASSIGWEKAKNIQYF,TGTGCCAGTAGTATAGGCTGGGAGAAAGCCAAAAACATTCAGTACTTC,TRBJ2-4,.,TRBV19,.
CASSLERGLAKNIQYF,TGTGCCAGCAGCTTAGAGAGGGGACTAGCCAAAAACATTCAGTACTTC,TRBJ2-4,.,TRBV7-2,.
CASSPFGRGDQPQHF,TGTGCCAGCTCACCCTTCGGCAGGGGTGATCAGCCCCAGCATTTT,TRBJ1-5,.,TRBV18,.
CSVEATGVEGYEQYF,TGCAGCGTTGAAGCCACAGGGGTGGAGGGCTACGAGCAGTACTTC,TRBJ2-7,.,TRBV29-1,.
CASSRTVSRQPQHF,TGCGCCAGCAGCCGAACAGTTTCAAGACAGCCCCAGCATTTT,TRBJ1-5,.,TRBV4-1,.
CASRTGTSGEQFF,TGTGCCAGCAGGACCGGGACTAGCGGGGAGCAGTTCTTC,TRBJ2-1,few,TRBV2,TRBD2
CAWSVGTDTEAFF,TGTGCCTGGAGTGTAGGGACAGACACTGAAGCTTTCTTT,TRBJ1-1,.,TRBV30,TRBD1
CASSLVASGSMDTQYF,TGTGCCAGCAGCTTGGTCGCTAGCGGGAGTATGGATACGCAGTATTTT,TRBJ2-3,.,TRBV5-5,TRBD2
CASRTGGVVPAGYTF,TGTGCCAGCCGGACAGGGGGCGTAGTTCCGGCTGGCTACACCTTC,TRBJ1-2,.,TRBV7-9,TRBD1
CASSPLPGLAGVLAKNIQYF,TGTGCCAGCAGCCCCCTACCGGGTCTAGCGGGCGTCCTAGCCAAAAACATTCAGTACTTC,TRBJ2-4,.,TRBV4-2,TRBD2
CASSLLAGGPEQYF,TGTGCCAGCAGTTTACTGGCGGGGGGGCCCGAGCAGTACTTC,TRBJ2-7,.,TRBV27,TRBD2
CASSGLSPDTQYF,TGTGCCAGCAGCGGACTATCCCCAGATACGCAGTATTTT,TRBJ2-3,.,TRBV27,.
CASSQIMDRVGHNYGYTF,TGTGCCAGCAGCCAAATAATGGACAGGGTCGGGCATAACTATGGCTACACCTTC,TRBJ1-2,.,TRBV3-1/TRBV3-2,TRBD1
CASSLGRRGGPSYEQYF,TGTGCCAGCAGCTTAGGGAGGCGGGGGGGCCCCTCCTACGAGCAGTACTTC,TRBJ2-7,.,TRBV7-8,TRBD2
CASSATSGNVAGELFF,TGCGCCAGCAGTGCTACTAGCGGGAACGTAGCCGGGGAGCTGTTTTTT,TRBJ2-2,.,TRBV10-1,TRBD2
CASSVSGGRSTDTQYF,TGTGCCAGCAGCGTCAGCGGGGGGCGCAGCACAGATACGCAGTATTTT,TRBJ2-3,.,TRBV9,TRBD2
CASSRSANTEAFF,TGTGCCAGCAGTCGTAGCGCGAACACTGAAGCTTTCTTT,TRBJ1-1,.,TRBV28,.
CASSLDRAYMNTEAFF,TGTGCCAGCAGTTTGGACAGGGCCTACATGAACACTGAAGCTTTCTTT,TRBJ1-1,.,TRBV6-5,TRBD1
CASSLFTLAYEQYF,TGTGCCAGCAGCTTGTTCACCCTAGCCTACGAGCAGTACTTC,TRBJ2-7,.,TRBV5-6,.